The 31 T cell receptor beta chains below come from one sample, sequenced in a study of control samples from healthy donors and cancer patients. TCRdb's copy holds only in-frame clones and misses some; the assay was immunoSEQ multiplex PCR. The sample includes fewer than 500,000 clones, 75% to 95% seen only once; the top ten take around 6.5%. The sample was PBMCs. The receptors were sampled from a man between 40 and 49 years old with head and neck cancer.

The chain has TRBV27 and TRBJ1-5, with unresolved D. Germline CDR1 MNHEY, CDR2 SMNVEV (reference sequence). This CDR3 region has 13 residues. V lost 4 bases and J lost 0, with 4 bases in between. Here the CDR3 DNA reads TGTGCCAGCAGTTGGGGTAGCAATCAGCCCCAGCATTTT. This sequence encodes CASSWGSNQPQHF.

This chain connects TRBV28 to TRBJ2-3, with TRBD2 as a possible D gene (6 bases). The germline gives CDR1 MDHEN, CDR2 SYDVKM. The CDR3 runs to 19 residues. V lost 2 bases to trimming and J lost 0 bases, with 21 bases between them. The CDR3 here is CASSLAGLGPSGSTDTQYF. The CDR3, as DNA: TGTGCCAGCAGTTTAGCAGGACTGGGGCCCAGCGGGAGCACAGATACGCAGTATTTT.

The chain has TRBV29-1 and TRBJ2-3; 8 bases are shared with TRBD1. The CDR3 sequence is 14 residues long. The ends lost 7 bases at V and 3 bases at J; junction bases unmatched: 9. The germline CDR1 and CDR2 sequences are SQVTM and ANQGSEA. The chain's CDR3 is CSDSGTGPTDTQYF. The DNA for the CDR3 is TGCAGCGACTCCGGGACAGGACCGACAGATACGCAGTATTTT.

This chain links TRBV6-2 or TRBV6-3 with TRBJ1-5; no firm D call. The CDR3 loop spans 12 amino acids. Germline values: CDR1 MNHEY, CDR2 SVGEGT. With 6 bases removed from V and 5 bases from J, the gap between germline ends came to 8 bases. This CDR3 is CASSHGDQPQHF. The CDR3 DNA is TGTGCCAGCAGCCATGGCGATCAGCCCCAGCATTTT.

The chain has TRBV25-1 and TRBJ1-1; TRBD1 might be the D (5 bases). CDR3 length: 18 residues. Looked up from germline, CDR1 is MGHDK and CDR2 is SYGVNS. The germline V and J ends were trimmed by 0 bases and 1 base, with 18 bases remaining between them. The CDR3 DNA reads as TGTGCCAGCAGTGAATATAAATCCGACCGGGGCTGGAACACTGAAGCTTTCTTT. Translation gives CASSEYKSDRGWNTEAFF.

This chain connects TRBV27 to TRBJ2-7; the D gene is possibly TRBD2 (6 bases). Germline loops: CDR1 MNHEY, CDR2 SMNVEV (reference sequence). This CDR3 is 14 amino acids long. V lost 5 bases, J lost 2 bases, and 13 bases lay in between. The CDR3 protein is CASSATGETYEQYF. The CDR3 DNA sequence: TGTGCCAGCAGTGCGACGGGGGAAACCTACGAGCAGTACTTC.

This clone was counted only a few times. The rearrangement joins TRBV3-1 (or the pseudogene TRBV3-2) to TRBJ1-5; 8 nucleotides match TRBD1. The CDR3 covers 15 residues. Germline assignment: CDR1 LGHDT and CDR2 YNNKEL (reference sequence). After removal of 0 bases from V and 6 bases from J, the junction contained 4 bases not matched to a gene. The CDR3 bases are TGTGCCAGCAGCCAAGATCACAGGGGGTCTCAGCCCCAGCATTTT. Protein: CASSQDHRGSQPQHF.

The CDR3 loop is CASTLIGGFNTEAFF. For the CDR3, the DNA is TGTGCCAGCACCCTCATCGGGGGCTTTAACACTGAAGCTTTCTTT. The chain carries TRBV6-5 and TRBJ1-1; D possibly corresponds to TRBD1 (6 bases). The CDR3 is 15 amino acids. The V and J ends lost 7 bases and 2 bases respectively, with 17 bases between them. Germline V gene data show CDR1 as MNHEY and CDR2 as SVGAGI.

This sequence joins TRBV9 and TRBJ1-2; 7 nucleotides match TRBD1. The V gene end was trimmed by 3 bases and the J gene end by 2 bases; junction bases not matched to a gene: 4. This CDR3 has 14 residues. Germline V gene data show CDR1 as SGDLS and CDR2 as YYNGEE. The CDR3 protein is CASSESTGNYGYTF. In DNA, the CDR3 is TGTGCCAGCAGCGAATCGACAGGGAACTATGGCTACACCTTC. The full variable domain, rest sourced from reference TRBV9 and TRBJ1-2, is DSGVTQTPKHLITATGQRVTLRCSPRSGDLSVYWYQQSLDQGLQFLIQYYNGEERAKGNILERFSAQQFPDLHSELNLSSLELGDSALYFCASSESTGNYGYTFGSGTRLTVV.

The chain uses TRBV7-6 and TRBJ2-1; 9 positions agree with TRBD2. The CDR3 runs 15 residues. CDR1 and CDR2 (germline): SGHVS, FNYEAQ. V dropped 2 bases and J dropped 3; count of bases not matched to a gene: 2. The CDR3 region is CASSLFSGSYNEQFF. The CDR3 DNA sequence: TGTGCCAGCAGCTTATTTAGCGGGAGCTACAATGAGCAGTTCTTC.

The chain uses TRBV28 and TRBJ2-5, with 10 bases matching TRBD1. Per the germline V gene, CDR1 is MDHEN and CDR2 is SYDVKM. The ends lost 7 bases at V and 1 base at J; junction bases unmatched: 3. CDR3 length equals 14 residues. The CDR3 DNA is TGTGCCAGCACTCGGACAGGGGGCCAAGAGACCCAGTACTTC. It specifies CASTRTGGQETQYF.

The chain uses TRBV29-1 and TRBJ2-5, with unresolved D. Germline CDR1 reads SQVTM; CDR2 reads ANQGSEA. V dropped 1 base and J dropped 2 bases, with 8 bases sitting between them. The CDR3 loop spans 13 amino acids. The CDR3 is CSVEGQEQETQYF. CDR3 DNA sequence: TGCAGCGTTGAAGGGCAGGAGCAAGAGACCCAGTACTTC.

The CDR3 DNA reads TGTGCCAGCAGCTTAGGGACTAGCGGGGTAACGGGGGAGACCCAGTACTTC. Its protein product is CASSLGTSGVTGETQYF. This rearrangement joins TRBV7-2 to TRBJ2-5; 12 bases are shared with TRBD2. Trimming removed 1 base from V and 5 bases from J; junction bases left unmatched: 8. The CDR3 runs to 17 residues. Germline values: CDR1 SGHTA, CDR2 FQGNSA.

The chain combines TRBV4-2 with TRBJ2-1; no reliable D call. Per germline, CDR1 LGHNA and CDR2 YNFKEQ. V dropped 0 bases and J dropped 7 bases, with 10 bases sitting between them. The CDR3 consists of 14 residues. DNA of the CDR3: TGTGCCAGCAGCCAAGATCGGCTATCGAATGAGCAGTTCTTC. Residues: CASSQDRLSNEQFF.

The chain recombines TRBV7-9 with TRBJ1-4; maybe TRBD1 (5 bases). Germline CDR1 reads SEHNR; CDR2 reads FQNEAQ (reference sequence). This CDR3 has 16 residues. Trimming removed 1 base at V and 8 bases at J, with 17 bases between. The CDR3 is CASSLVAASGQEKLFF. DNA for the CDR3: TGTGCCAGCAGCTTAGTCGCGGCCTCGGGGCAAGAAAAACTGTTTTTT. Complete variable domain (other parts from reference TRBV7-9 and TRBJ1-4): DTGVSQNPRHKITKRGQNVTFRCDPISEHNRLYWYRQTLGQGPEFLTYFQNEAQLEKSRLLSDRFSAERPKGSFSTLEIQRTEQGDSAMYLCASSLVAASGQEKLFFGSGTQLSVL.

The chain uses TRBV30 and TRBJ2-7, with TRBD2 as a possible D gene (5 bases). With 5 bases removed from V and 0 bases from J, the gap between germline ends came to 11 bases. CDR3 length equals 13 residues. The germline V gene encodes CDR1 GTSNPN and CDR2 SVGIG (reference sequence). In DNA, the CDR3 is TGTGCCTGGGGGTCGGGGATCTCCTACGAGCAGTACTTC. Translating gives CAWGSGISYEQYF.

The CDR3 DNA reads as TGTGCCAGCAGTCCCACAGGGTTTGCGGAGACCCAGTACTTC. Residues: CASSPTGFAETQYF. This rearrangement joins TRBV6-5 to TRBJ2-5; tentatively, D is TRBD1 (6 bases). V was pared by 5 bases and J by 5 bases, with 15 bases between. Germline V gene data show CDR1 as MNHEY and CDR2 as SVGAGI. CDR3 length: 14 amino acids.

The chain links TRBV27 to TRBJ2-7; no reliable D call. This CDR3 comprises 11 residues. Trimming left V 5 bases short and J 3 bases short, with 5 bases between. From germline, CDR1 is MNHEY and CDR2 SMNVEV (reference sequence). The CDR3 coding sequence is TGTGCCAGCAGTCAAGGCTACGAGCAGTACTTC. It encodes CASSQGYEQYF.

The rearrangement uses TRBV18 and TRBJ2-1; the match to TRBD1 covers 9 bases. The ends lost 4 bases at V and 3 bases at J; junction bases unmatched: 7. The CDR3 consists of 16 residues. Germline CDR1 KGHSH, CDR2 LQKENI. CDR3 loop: CASSQKTGGLYNEQFF. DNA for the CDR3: TGTGCCAGCTCACAGAAAACAGGGGGCCTCTACAATGAGCAGTTCTTC.

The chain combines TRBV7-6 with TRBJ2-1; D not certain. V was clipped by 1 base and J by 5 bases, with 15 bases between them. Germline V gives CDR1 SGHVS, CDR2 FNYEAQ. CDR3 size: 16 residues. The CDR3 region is CASSLVGAELNNEQFF. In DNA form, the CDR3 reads TGTGCCAGCAGCTTAGTCGGTGCCGAATTAAACAATGAGCAGTTCTTC.

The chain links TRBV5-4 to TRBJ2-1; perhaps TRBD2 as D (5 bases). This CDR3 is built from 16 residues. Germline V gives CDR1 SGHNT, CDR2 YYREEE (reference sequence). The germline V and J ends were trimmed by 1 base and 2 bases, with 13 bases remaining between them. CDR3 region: CASSLTSGRTYNEQFF. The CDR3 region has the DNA TGTGCCAGCAGCTTGACAAGCGGACGGACCTACAATGAGCAGTTCTTC.

The CDR3 region is CASSLKGASNQPQHF. CDR3 bases: TGTGCCAGCAGCCTAAAGGGGGCTAGCAATCAGCCCCAGCATTTT. The chain links TRBV7-9 to TRBJ1-5, with 7 bases that match TRBD1. This CDR3 spans 15 amino acids. The V segment lost 5 bases and the J segment 0 bases; nucleotides outside the gene matches: 4. Germline lookup yields CDR1 SEHNR and CDR2 FQNEAQ (reference sequence).

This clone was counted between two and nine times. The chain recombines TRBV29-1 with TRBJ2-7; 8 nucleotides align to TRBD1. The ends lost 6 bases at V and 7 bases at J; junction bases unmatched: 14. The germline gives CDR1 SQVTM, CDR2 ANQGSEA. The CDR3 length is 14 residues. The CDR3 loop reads CSVVTGTGALEQYF. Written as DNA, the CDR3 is TGCAGCGTAGTGACCGGGACAGGTGCACTTGAGCAGTACTTC.

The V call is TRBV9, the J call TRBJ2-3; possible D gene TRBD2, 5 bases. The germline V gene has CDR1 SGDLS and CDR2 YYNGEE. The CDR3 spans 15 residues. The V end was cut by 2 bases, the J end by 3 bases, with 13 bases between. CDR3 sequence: CASSVSGWGTDTQYF. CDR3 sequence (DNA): TGTGCCAGCAGCGTCTCGGGATGGGGAACAGATACGCAGTATTTT.

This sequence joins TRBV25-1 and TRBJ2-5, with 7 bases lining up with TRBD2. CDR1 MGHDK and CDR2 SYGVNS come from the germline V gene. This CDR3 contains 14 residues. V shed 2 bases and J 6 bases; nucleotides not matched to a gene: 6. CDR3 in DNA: TGTGCCAGCAGTGAAAACGGCGGGAGCCAGACCCAGTACTTC. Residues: CASSENGGSQTQYF.

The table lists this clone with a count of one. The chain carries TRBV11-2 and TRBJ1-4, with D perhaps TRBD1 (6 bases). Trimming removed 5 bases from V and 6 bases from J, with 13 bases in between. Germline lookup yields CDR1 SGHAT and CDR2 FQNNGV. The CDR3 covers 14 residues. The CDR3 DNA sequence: TGTGCCAGCAGCCCCAGTAGGGGGGATGAAAAACTGTTTTTT. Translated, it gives CASSPSRGDEKLFF.

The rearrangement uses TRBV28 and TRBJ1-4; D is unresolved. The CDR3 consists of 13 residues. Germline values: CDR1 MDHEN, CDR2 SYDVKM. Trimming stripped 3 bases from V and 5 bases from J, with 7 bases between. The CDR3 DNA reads TGTGCCAGCAGTTTCCCCTCGAATGAAAAACTGTTTTTT. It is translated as CASSFPSNEKLFF.

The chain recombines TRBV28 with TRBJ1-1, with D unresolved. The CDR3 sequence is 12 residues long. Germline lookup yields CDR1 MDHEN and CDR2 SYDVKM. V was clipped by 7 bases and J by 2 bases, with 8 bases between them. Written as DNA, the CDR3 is TGTGCCAGCAACCACAGAAACACTGAAGCTTTCTTT. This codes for CASNHRNTEAFF.

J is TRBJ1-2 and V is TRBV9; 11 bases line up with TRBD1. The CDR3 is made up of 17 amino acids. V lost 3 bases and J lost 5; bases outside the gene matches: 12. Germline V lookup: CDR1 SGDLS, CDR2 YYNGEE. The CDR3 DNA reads TGTGCCAGCAGCGAACGAGTCGGGACAGGGGGAACGTATGGCTACACCTTC. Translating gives CASSERVGTGGTYGYTF.

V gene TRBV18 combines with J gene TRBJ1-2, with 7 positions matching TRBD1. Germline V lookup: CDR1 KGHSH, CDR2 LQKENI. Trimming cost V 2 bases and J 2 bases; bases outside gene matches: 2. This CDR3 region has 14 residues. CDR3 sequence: CASSPGTVNYGYTF. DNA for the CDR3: TGTGCCAGCTCACCAGGGACAGTCAACTATGGCTACACCTTC. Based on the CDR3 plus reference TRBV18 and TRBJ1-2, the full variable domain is NAGVMQNPRHLVRRRGQEARLRCSPMKGHSHVYWYRQLPEEGLKFMVYLQKENIIDESGMPKERFSAEFPKEGPSILRIQQVVRGDSAAYFCASSPGTVNYGYTFGSGTRLTVV.

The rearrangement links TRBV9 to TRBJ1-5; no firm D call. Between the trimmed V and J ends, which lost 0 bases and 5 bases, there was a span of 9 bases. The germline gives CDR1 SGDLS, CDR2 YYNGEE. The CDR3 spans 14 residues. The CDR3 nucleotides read TGTGCCAGCAGCGTAGGGACCGCCGATCAGCCCCAGCATTTT. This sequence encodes CASSVGTADQPQHF.